Detailed here is one T cell receptor beta chain. The CDR3 totals 15 residues. Germline-derived CDR1 and CDR2 are MNHNY and SVGAGI (reference sequence). The trim removed 2 bases at V and 3 bases at J, leaving 6 bases unmatched. The authors ran a second PCR of roughly 6 to 11 cycles using a sample-barcoded 5' primer and a J-beta primer mix. TCRdb reprocessed the 5' RACE reads with MiXCR, giving one entry per CDR3 protein. The data contain about 1.8 million distinct CDR3 sequences, approximately 50% of them singletons. This specimen belongs to a study of blood T cells in healthy people across ages. In the study overall: Researchers report that template switching captured about one barcoded beta molecule per two T cells.

Specimen: blood. The clonotype originates from a woman between 40 and 50 years old in good health. This chain uses TRBV6-6 with TRBJ2-7, with 8 bases identical to TRBD2. This CDR3 is CASSYDRGGSYEQYF. The CDR3 nucleotides read TGTGCCAGCAGTTACGATCGGGGGGGTAGCTACGAGCAGTACTTC.